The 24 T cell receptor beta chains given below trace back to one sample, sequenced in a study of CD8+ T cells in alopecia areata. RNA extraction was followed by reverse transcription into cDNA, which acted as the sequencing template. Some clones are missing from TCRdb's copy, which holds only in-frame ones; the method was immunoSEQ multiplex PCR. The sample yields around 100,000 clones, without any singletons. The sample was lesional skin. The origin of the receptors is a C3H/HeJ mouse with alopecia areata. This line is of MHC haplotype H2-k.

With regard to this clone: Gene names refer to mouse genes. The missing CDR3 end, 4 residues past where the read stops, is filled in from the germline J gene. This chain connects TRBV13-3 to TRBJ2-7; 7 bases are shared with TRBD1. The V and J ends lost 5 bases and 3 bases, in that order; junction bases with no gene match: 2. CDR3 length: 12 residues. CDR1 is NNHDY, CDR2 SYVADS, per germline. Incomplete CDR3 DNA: TGTGCCAGCAGCGGACAGGTCTAT. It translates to CASSGQVY. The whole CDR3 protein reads CASSGQVYEQYF.

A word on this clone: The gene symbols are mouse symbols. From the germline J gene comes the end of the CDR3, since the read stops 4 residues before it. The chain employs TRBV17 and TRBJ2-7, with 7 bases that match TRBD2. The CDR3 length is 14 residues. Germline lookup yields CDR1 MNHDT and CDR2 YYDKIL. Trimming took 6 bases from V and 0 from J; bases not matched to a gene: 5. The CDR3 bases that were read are TGTGCTAGCAGCACGACTGGGCCCTCCTAT. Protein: CASSTTGPSY. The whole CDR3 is CASSTTGPSYEQYF.

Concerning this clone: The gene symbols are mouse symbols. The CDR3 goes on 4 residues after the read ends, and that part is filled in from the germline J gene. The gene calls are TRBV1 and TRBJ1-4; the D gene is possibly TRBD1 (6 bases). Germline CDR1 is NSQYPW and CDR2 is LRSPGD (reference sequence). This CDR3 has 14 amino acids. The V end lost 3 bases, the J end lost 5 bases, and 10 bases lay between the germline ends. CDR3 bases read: TGCACCTGCAGTGCCGGGACATATAACGAA. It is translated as CTCSAGTYNE. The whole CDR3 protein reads CTCSAGTYNERLFF.

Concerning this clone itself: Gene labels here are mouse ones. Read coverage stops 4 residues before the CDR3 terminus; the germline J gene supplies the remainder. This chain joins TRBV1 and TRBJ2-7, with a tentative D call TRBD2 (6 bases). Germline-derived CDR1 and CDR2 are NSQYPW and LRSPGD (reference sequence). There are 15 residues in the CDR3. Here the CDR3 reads CTCSADPGTSYEQYF. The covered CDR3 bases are TGCACCTGCAGTGCAGACCCCGGGACTTCTTAT.

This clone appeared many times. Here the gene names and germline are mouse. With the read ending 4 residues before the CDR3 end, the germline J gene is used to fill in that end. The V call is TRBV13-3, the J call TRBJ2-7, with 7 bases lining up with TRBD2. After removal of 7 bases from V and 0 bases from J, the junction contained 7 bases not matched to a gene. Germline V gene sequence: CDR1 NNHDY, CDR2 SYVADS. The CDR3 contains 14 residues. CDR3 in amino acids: CASEMGGSSYEQYF. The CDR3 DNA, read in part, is TGTGCCAGCGAAATGGGGGGAAGCTCCTAT.

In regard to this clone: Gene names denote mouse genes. The CDR3 reads CASGAMGFSYEQYF. The sequenced part of the CDR3 DNA is TGTGCCAGCGGTGCCATGGGGTTCTCCTAT. This rearrangement joins TRBV13-2 to TRBJ2-7, with a possible D match to TRBD2 (5 bases). The read gets to within 4 residues of the CDR3 end, and the germline J gene fills in the rest. Germline values: CDR1 NNHNN, CDR2 SYGAGS (reference sequence). Trimming stripped 3 bases from V and 0 bases from J, with 10 bases between. This CDR3 is 14 amino acids long.

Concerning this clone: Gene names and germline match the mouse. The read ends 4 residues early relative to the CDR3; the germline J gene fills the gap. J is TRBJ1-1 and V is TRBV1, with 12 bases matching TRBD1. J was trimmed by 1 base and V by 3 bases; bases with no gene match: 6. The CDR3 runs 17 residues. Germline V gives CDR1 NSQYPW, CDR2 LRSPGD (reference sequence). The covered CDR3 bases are TGCACCTGCAGTGCTCCCGGGACAGGGGGCAGGAACACA. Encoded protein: CTCSAPGTGGRNT. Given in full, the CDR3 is CTCSAPGTGGRNTEVFF. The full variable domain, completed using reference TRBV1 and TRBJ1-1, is VTLLEQNPRWRLVPRGQAVNLRCILKNSQYPWMSWYQQDLQKQLQWLFTLRSPGDKEVKSLPGADYLATRVTDTELRLQVANMSQGRTLYCTCSAPGTGGRNTEVFFGKGTRLTVV.

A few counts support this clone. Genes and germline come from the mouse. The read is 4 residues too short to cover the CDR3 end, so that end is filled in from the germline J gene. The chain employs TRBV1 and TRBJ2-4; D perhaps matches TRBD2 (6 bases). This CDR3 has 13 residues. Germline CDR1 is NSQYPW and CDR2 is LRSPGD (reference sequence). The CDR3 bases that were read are TGCACCTGCAGTGCTGGGGGAGAAAAC. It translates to CTCSAGGEN. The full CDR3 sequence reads CTCSAGGENTLYF.

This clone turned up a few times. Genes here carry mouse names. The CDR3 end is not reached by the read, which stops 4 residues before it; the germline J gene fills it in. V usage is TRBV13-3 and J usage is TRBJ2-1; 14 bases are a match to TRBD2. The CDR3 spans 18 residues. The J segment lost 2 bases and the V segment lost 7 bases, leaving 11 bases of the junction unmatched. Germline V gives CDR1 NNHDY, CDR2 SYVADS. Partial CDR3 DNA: TGTGCCAGCCGTGGGGGGGACTGGGGGGGCGCGGACTATGCT. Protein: CASRGGDWGGADYA. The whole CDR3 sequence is CASRGGDWGGADYAEQFF.

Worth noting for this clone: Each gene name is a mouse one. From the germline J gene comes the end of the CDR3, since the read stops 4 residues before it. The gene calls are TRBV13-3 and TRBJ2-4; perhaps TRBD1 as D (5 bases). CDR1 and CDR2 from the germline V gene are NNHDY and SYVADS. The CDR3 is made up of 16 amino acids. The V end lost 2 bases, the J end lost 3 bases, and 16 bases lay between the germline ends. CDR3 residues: CASSDSAAGIQNTLYF. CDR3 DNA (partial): TGTGCCAGCAGTGACTCGGCGGCAGGGATCCAAAAC.

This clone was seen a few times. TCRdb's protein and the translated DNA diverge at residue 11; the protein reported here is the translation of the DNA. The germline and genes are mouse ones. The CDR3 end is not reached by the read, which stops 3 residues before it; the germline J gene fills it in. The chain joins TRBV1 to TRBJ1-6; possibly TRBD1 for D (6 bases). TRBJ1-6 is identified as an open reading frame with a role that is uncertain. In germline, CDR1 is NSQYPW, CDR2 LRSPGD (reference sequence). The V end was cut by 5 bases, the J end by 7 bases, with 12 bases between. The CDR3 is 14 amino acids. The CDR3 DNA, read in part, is TGCACCTGCAGTACAGGGATAGGGAATTCGCCC. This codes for CTCSTGIGNSP. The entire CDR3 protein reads CTCSTGIGNSPLYF.

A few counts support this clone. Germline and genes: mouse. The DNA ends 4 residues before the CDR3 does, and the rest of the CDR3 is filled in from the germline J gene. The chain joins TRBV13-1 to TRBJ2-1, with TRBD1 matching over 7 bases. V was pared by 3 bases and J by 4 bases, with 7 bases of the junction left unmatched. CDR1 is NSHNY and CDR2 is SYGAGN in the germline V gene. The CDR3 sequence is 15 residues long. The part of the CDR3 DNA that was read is TGTGCCAGCAGTGTCCTCTCGGGACAGTATGCT. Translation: CASSVLSGQYA. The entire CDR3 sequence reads CASSVLSGQYAEQFF.

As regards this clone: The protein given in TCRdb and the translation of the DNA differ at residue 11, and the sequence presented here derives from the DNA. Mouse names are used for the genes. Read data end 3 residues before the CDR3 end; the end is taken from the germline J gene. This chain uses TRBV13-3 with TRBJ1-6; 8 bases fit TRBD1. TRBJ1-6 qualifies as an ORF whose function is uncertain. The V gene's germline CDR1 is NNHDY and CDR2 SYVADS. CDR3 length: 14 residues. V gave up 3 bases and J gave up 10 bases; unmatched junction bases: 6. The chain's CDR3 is CASSVTGAGSPLYF. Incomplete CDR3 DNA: TGTGCCAGCAGTGTGACAGGGGCTGGATCGCCC.

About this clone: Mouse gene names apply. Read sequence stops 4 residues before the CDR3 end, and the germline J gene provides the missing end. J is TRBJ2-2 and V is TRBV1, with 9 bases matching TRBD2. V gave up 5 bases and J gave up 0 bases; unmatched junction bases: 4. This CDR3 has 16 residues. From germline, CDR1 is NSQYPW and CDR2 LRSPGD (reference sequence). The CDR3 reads CTCSPYWGANTGQLYF. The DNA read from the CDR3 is TGCACCTGCAGTCCCTACTGGGGGGCAAACACCGGG.

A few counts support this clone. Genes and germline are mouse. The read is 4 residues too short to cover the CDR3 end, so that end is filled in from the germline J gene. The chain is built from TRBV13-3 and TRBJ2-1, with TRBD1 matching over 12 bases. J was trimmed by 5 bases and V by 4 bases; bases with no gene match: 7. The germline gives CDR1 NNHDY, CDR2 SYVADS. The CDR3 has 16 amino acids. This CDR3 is CASSPGTGGAHAEQFF. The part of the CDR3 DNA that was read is TGTGCCAGCAGTCCCGGGACAGGGGGCGCCCATGCT.

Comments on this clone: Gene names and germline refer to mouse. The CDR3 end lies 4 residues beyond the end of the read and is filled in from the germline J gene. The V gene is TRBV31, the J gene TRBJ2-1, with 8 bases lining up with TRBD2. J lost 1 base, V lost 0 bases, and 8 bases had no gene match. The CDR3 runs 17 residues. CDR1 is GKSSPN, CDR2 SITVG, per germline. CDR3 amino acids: CAWSLTEDWENYAEQFF. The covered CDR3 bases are TGTGCCTGGAGTCTCACTGAGGACTGGGAGAACTATGCT.

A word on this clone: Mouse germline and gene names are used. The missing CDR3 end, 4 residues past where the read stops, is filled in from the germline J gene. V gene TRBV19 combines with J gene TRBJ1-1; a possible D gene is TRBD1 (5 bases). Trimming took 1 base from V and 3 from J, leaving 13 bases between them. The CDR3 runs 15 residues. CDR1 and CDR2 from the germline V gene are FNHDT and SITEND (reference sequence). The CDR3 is CASSIWGEGDTEVFF. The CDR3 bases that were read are TGTGCCAGCAGTATATGGGGGGAAGGAGACACA.

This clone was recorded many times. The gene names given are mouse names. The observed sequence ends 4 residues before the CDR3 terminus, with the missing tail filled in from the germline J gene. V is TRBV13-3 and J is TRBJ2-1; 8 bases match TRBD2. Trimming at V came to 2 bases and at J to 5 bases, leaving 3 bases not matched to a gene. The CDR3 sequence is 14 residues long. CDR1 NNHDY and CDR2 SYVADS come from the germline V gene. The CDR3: CASSELGEDAEQFF. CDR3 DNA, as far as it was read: TGTGCCAGCAGTGAACTGGGGGAGGATGCT.

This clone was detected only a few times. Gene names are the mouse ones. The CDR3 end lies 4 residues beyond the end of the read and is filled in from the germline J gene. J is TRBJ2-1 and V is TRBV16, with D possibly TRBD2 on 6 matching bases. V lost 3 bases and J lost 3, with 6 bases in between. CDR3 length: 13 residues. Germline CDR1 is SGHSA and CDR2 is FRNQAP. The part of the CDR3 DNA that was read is TGTGCAAGCAGCTTGGGGGGCTATGCT. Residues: CASSLGGYA. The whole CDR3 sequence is CASSLGGYAEQFF.

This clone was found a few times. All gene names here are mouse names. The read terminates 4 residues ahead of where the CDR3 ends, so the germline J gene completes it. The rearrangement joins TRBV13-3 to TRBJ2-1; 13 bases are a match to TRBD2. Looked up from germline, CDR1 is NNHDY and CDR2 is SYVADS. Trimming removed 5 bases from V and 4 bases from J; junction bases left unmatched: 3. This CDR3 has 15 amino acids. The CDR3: CASRGDWGGYAEQFF. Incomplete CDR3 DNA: TGTGCCAGCAGAGGGGACTGGGGGGGATATGCT.

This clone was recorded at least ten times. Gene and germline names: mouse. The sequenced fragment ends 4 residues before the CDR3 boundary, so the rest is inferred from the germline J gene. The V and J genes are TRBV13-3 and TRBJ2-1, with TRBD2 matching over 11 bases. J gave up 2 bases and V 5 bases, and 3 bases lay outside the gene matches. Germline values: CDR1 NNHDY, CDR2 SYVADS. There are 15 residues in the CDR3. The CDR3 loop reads CASRMGLGDYAEQFF. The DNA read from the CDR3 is TGTGCCAGCAGGATGGGACTGGGGGACTATGCT.

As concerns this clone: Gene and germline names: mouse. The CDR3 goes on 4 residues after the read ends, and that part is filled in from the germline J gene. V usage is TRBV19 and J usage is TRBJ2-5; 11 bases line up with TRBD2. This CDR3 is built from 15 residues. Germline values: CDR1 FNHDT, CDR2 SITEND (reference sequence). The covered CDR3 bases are TGTGCCAGCAGTCCTCGGACTGGGGGGAAAGAC. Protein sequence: CASSPRTGGKD. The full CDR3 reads CASSPRTGGKDTQYF.

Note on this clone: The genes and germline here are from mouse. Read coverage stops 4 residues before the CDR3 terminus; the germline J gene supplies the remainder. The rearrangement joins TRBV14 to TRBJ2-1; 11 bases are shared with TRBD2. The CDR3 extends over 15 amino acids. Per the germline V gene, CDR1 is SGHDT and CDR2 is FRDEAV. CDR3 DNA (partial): TGTGCCAGCAGCCGGGGACTGGGGGTTGTCGCT. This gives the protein CASSRGLGVVA. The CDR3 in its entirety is CASSRGLGVVAEQFF. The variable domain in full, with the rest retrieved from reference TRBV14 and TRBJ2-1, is EAGVTQSPRYAVLQEGQAVSFWCDPISGHDTLYWYQQPRDQGPQLLVYFRDEAVIDNSQLPSDRFSAVRPKGTNSTLKIQSAKQGDTATYLCASSRGLGVVAEQFFGPGTRLTVL.

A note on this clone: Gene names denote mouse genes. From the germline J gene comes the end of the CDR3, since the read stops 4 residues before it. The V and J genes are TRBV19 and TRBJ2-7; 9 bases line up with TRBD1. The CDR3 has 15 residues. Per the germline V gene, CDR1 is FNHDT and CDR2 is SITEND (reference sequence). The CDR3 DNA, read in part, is TGTGCCAGCAGTCTTCAATCCGGGACAGGGAAT. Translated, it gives CASSLQSGTGN. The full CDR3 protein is CASSLQSGTGNEQYF.